These 21 T cell receptor beta chains came from one sample sequenced in a study of T cell responses to AZD1222 COVID-19 vaccine. Data came from immunoSEQ multiplex PCR; TCRdb stores just in-frame clones and leaves some out. This table has about 94,000 clones, roughly 88% appearing once. The input for sequencing was peripheral blood, taken on day 0 of AZD1222 vaccination. These receptors all come from an adult in good health.

This chain links TRBV9 with TRBJ2-3, with 16 positions matching TRBD2. V shed 4 bases, J shed 6 bases, and the junction held 8 bases outside the gene matches. Germline V gives CDR1 SGDLS, CDR2 YYNGEE. CDR3 length: 17 amino acids. The chain's CDR3 is CASSPQGLAGGLDTQYF. CDR3 DNA: TGTGCCAGCAGCCCCCAGGGACTAGCGGGGGGGCTGGATACGCAGTATTTT.

This chain links TRBV5-1 with TRBJ2-2, with a weak D call TRBD1 (6 bases). The CDR3 length is 16 residues. Germline lookup yields CDR1 SGHRS and CDR2 YFSETQ. V gave up 3 bases and J gave up 4 bases, with 16 bases separating them. CDR3 DNA sequence: TGCGCCAGCAGCTCCGGGACACCCCCTTCCACCGGGGAGCTGTTTTTT. Translated: CASSSGTPPSTGELFF.

CDR3 in amino acids: CASSTVQGGYNQPQHF. DNA of the CDR3: TGTGCCAGCAGTACAGTACAGGGGGGCTACAATCAGCCCCAGCATTTT. The chain combines TRBV28 with TRBJ1-5; 8 nucleotides agree with TRBD1. The CDR3 contains 16 residues. Germline V gene data show CDR1 as MDHEN and CDR2 as SYDVKM. The ends lost 5 bases at V and 3 bases at J; junction bases unmatched: 9.

CDR3 sequence: CASSPYASETQYF. In nucleotides, the CDR3 is TGTGCCAGCAGCCCATACGCTTCGGAGACCCAGTACTTC. The chain has TRBV3-1 (or the pseudogene TRBV3-2) and TRBJ2-5; D gene uncertain. The CDR3 is made up of 13 amino acids. The V end lost 4 bases, the J end lost 5 bases, and 11 bases lay between the germline ends. Germline CDR1 reads LGHDT; CDR2 reads YNNKEL (reference sequence).

This clone was counted a single time. The chain has TRBV2 and TRBJ1-4, with 10 bases fitting TRBD1. The germline CDR1 and CDR2 sequences are SNHLY and FYNNEI. This CDR3 is built from 14 residues. The V segment lost 8 bases and the J segment 7 bases; nucleotides outside the gene matches: 7. The CDR3 region has the DNA TGTGCCAGCGGCCGGGACAGGGGACCTGAAAAACTGTTTTTT. Protein sequence: CASGRDRGPEKLFF.

To note about this clone: Other DNA sequences of this sample code for an identical CDR3. The chain is built from TRBV6-5 and TRBJ1-5; D perhaps matches TRBD1 (5 bases). The CDR3 has 14 amino acids. V dropped 6 bases and J dropped 3 bases, with 12 bases sitting between them. Germline CDR1 reads MNHEY; CDR2 reads SVGAGI. This chain's CDR3 is CASSLTGDNQPQHF. The CDR3 bases are TGTGCCAGCAGCCTGACGGGGGACAATCAGCCCCAGCATTTT.

In nucleotides, the CDR3 is TGTGCCAGCAGCCCTCAGGCTGGAGATCAGCCCCAGCATTTT. This encodes CASSPQAGDQPQHF. The genes are TRBV3-1 (or the pseudogene TRBV3-2) and TRBJ1-5; D is undetermined. V lost 4 bases, J lost 5 bases, and 12 bases lay in between. Germline lookup yields CDR1 LGHDT and CDR2 YNNKEL (reference sequence). The CDR3 is made up of 14 amino acids.

The rearrangement links TRBV3-1 (or the pseudogene TRBV3-2) to TRBJ2-3; D possibly corresponds to TRBD2 (5 bases). CDR3 size: 12 residues. Trimming stripped 4 bases from V and 4 bases from J, with 6 bases between. The germline CDR1 and CDR2 sequences are LGHDT and YNNKEL (reference sequence). As DNA, the CDR3 is TGTGCCAGCAGCCCGGAGGCAGATACGCAGTATTTT. Encoded protein: CASSPEADTQYF.

This CDR3 reads CASTPGTAGNTIYF. The CDR3, as DNA: TGTGCCAGTACCCCGGGGACAGCTGGAAACACCATATATTTT. J is TRBJ1-3 and V is TRBV19; 7 nucleotides agree with TRBD1. Per the germline V gene, CDR1 is LNHDA and CDR2 is SQIVND (reference sequence). Trimming took 7 bases from V and 2 from J; bases not matched to a gene: 5. The CDR3 covers 14 residues. The whole variable domain, remainder taken from reference TRBV19 and TRBJ1-3, is DGGITQSPKYLFRKEGQNVTLSCEQNLNHDAMYWYRQDPGQGLRLIYYSQIVNDFQKGDIAEGYSVSREKKESFPLTVTSAQKNPTAFYLCASTPGTAGNTIYFGEGSWLTVV.

This chain joins TRBV29-1 and TRBJ1-3, with D possibly being TRBD1 (5 bases). The germline V gene has CDR1 SQVTM and CDR2 ANQGSEA. This CDR3 has 13 amino acids. V lost 6 bases and J 4 bases, leaving 13 bases between the germline ends. This chain's CDR3 is CSVAGAGGNTIYF. In DNA form, the CDR3 reads TGCAGCGTCGCCGGGGCCGGAGGAAACACCATATATTTT.

The chain links TRBV9 to TRBJ1-6; D perhaps matches TRBD1 (5 bases). This CDR3 contains 15 residues. The germline V gene encodes CDR1 SGDLS and CDR2 YYNGEE. Trimming took 3 bases from V and 0 from J, leaving 7 bases between them. The CDR3 loop is CASSEGSSYNSPLHF. CDR3 DNA: TGTGCCAGCAGCGAGGGGAGCTCCTATAATTCACCCCTCCACTTT.

V usage is TRBV2 and J usage is TRBJ2-7; unclear D gene. The CDR3 spans 12 residues. Per germline, CDR1 SNHLY and CDR2 FYNNEI. Trimming took 4 bases from V and 3 from J, leaving 7 bases between them. The CDR3 DNA sequence: TGTGCCAGCAGTGCGCTGTTCTACGAGCAGTACTTC. Amino acid sequence: CASSALFYEQYF.

This chain connects TRBV3-1 (or the pseudogene TRBV3-2) to TRBJ2-1; TRBD2 aligns across 7 bases. This CDR3 is built from 15 residues. Germline lookup yields CDR1 LGHDT and CDR2 YNNKEL (reference sequence). With V trimmed by 0 bases and J by 2 bases, 1 base remained unmatched. CDR3 DNA sequence: TGTGCCAGCAGCCAAGATCGGGGGGCCTACAATGAGCAGTTCTTC. Translating gives CASSQDRGAYNEQFF.

The chain employs TRBV3-1 (or the pseudogene TRBV3-2) and TRBJ1-2; 9 positions match TRBD1. CDR1 LGHDT and CDR2 YNNKEL come from the germline V gene (reference sequence). The length of the CDR3 is 14 residues. With V trimmed by 4 bases and J by 4 bases, 4 bases remained unmatched. The CDR3 is CASSPTGGGYGYTF. CDR3 sequence (DNA): TGTGCCAGCAGCCCTACAGGGGGCGGCTATGGCTACACCTTC.

This sequence joins TRBV7-6 and TRBJ2-5; D is possibly TRBD2 (7 bases). The CDR3 loop spans 17 amino acids. The V gene's germline CDR1 is SGHVS and CDR2 FNYEAQ. V lost 1 base and J 0 bases, leaving 15 bases between the germline ends. The CDR3 region is CASSLDLGGPDQETQYF. The CDR3 nucleotides are TGTGCCAGCAGCTTAGATCTGGGGGGGCCTGACCAAGAGACCCAGTACTTC.

As DNA, the CDR3 is TGTGCCACCACCCGTGGAAACACCATATATTTT. Translated, it gives CATTRGNTIYF. The gene calls are TRBV19 and TRBJ1-3; D remains ambiguous. V was shortened by 10 bases and J by 3 bases, with 7 bases between the two germline ends. This CDR3 comprises 11 residues. From germline, CDR1 is LNHDA and CDR2 SQIVND (reference sequence).

The chain uses TRBV5-1 and TRBJ1-4; D possibly corresponds to TRBD1 (5 bases). V lost 3 bases and J lost 5, with 8 bases in between. Looked up from germline, CDR1 is SGHRS and CDR2 is YFSETQ. This CDR3 contains 13 residues. For the CDR3, the DNA is TGCGCCAGCAGCTCGCAGGGAAATGAAAAACTGTTTTTT. Translation: CASSSQGNEKLFF.

Only a few counts were recorded for this clone. The chain recombines TRBV7-3 with TRBJ2-1, with 9 bases matching TRBD1. V shed 5 bases and J 8 bases; nucleotides not matched to a gene: 4. The CDR3 sequence is 13 residues long. From germline, CDR1 is SGHTA and CDR2 FQGTGA. CDR3 DNA sequence: TGTGCCAGCAGCCAGGACAGGGGTGATGAGCAGTTCTTC. This sequence encodes CASSQDRGDEQFF.

In its sample, this clone was seen a few times. V usage is TRBV5-1 and J usage is TRBJ1-3, with TRBD1 matching 7 bases. With V trimmed by 4 bases and J by 2 bases, 3 bases remained unmatched. Germline CDR1 and CDR2: SGHRS and YFSETQ. CDR3 size: 14 residues. The CDR3 DNA follows: TGCGCCAGCAGCACCCAGGGGGCTGGAAACACCATATATTTT. This translates into CASSTQGAGNTIYF.

This clone was seen only once. The V gene is TRBV25-1, the J gene TRBJ2-7, with 12 bases matching TRBD2. Per germline, CDR1 MGHDK and CDR2 SYGVNS. The V segment lost 4 bases and the J segment 6 bases; nucleotides outside the gene matches: 7. The CDR3 has 15 amino acids. CDR3 residues: CASSGPSGGASEQYF. CDR3 DNA sequence: TGTGCCAGCAGTGGTCCTAGCGGGGGGGCCTCCGAGCAGTACTTC.

The chain uses TRBV29-1 and TRBJ1-5; the match to TRBD1 covers 11 bases. CDR1 and CDR2 from the germline V gene are SQVTM and ANQGSEA. There are 12 residues in the CDR3. After removal of 4 bases from V and 7 bases from J, the junction contained 0 bases not matched to a gene. CDR3 loop: CSVGTGGQPQHF. The CDR3 DNA reads TGCAGCGTTGGGACAGGGGGCCAGCCCCAGCATTTT.